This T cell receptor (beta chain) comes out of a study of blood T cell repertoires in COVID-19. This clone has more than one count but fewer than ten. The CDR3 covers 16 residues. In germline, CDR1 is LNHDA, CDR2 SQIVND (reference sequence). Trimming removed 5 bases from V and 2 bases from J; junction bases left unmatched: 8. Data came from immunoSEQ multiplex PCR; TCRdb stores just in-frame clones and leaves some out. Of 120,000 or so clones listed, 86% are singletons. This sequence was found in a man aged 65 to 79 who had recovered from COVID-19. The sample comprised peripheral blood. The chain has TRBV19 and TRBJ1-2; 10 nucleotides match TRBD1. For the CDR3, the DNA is TGTGCCAGTAGTCGACAGGGGGCCCGTGTAAACTATGGCTACACCTTC. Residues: CASSRQGARVNYGYTF.